This T cell receptor (beta chain) appears in the sequencing data of a study of shared clonotypes between healthy human individuals. Deep-level running was used for the assay. The protocol was immunoSEQ multiplex PCR, while the TCRdb copy is restricted to in-frame clones and leaves out a portion. Among some 1,400,000 clones, about 96% were seen once, and the ten largest hold over 1%. The CDR3 sequence is 15 residues long. J was trimmed by 0 bases and V by 4 bases; bases with no gene match: 4. Germline CDR1 reads SGHRS; CDR2 reads YFSETQ. The V call is TRBV5-1, the J call TRBJ2-1; TRBD2 matches at 7 bases. Sequencing was performed on naive CD4+ T cells sorted from blood. The subset denotes: CD45RA+ positively selected. This receptor was identified in a man aged 25-40 years in good health. The CDR3 coding sequence is TGCGCCAGCAGCCTAGCGGATATCTCCTACAATGAGCAGTTCTTC. As protein: CASSLADISYNEQFF.